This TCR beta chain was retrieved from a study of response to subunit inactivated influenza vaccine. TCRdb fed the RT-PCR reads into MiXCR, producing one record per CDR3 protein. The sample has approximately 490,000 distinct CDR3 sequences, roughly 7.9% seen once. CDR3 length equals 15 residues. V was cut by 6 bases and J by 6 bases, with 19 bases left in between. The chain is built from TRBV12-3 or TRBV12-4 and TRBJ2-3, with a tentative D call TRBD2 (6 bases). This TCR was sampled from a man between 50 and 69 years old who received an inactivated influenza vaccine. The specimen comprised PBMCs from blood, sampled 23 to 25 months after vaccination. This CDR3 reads CASRGGADQRDTQYF. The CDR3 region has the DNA TGTGCCAGCAGGGGGGGTGCGGACCAACGGGATACGCAGTATTTT.